This T cell receptor (beta chain) derives from a study of blood T cell repertoires in COVID-19. Whole-study context: Italy, Spain and the United States were the sources of the convalescent and acute COVID-19 samples.

The authors' processing: Estimates of nucleated cell counts were drawn from the amplification of reference gene primers. The method was immunoSEQ multiplex PCR; TCRdb's version includes in-frame clones alone and lacks a portion of them. The DNA gave D and trimming, while V, J and clone size come from that table. The table has 40,000 or so clones, almost 90% seen once. The CDR3 is 13 amino acids. Per germline, CDR1 SGHTA and CDR2 FQGTGA. V lost 4 bases and J 6 bases, leaving 13 bases between the germline ends. This receptor was identified in a man over 45 with active COVID-19. Sequenced input: peripheral blood. The chain uses TRBV7-3 and TRBJ2-7, with a tentative D call TRBD2 (6 bases). The CDR3 sequence is CASSSEFGGEQYF. In DNA form, the CDR3 reads TGTGCCAGCAGCTCCGAATTCGGGGGCGAGCAGTACTTC. Based on the CDR3 plus reference TRBV7-3 and TRBJ2-7, the full variable domain is GAGVSQTPSNKVTEKGKYVELRCDPISGHTALYWYRQSLGQGPEFLIYFQGTGAADDSGLPNDRFFAVRPEGSVSTLKIQRTERGDSAVYLCASSSEFGGEQYFGPGTRLTVT.